Each of the 8 T cell receptor beta chains below was sequenced from the same sample in a study of regulatory T cells in long-lasting Graves disease. CDR3 regions were amplified by Arm-PCR using iRepertoire HTBI primers to build TCR beta libraries. TCRdb fed the multiplex PCR reads into MiXCR, producing one record per CDR3 protein. This sample carries approximately 350,000 distinct CDR3 sequences, roughly 12% of them seen once, and the ten largest clones take over 15%. Documented time point: newly diagnosed GD, antithyroid drugs for less than 3 months. TCR sequences were obtained from RNA taken from PBMCs. This sample was also put to use in a study of T cells in Graves' hyperthyroidism and ophthalmopathy.

The sequencing used peripheral blood mononuclear cells (PBMCs), collected at new diagnosis, from a patient treated with antithyroid drugs. These receptors were taken from a woman aged 18-30 years with Graves disease.

This clonotype was seen a single time. The genes are TRBV12-3 or TRBV12-4 and TRBJ1-1; 7 nucleotides match TRBD1. CDR3 size: 16 residues. The V segment lost 6 bases and the J segment 3 bases; nucleotides outside the gene matches: 13. The CDR3 nucleotides are TGTGCCAGCAGCCGTCAACCTTACAGGGGTGACACTGAAGCTTTCTTT. This translates into CASSRQPYRGDTEAFF.

This clonotype was detected ten times or more. The V call is TRBV5-1, the J call TRBJ2-3, with 7 bases identical to TRBD2. The CDR3 has 15 amino acids. From germline, CDR1 is SGHRS and CDR2 YFSETQ. Losses at the gene ends were 0 bases for V and 4 bases for J; bases not matched to a gene: 5. CDR3 loop: CASSLASGRPDTQYF. As DNA, the CDR3 is TGCGCCAGCAGCTTGGCTAGCGGCCGACCAGATACGCAGTATTTT.

This clonotype was detected many times. This rearrangement joins TRBV9 to TRBJ2-1; 8 bases align to TRBD2. Germline V gives CDR1 SGDLS, CDR2 YYNGEE. Unmatched junction bases numbered 4, after V lost 0 bases and J lost 8 bases. The CDR3 has 14 amino acids. The CDR3 DNA reads TGTGCCAGCAGCGTAGTTTGGGGACTAGATGAGCAGTTCTTC. It codes for CASSVVWGLDEQFF.

This clonotype appeared many times. The chain employs TRBV7-2 and TRBJ1-1; TRBD1 might be the D (6 bases). Trimming removed 4 bases at V and 3 bases at J, with 12 bases between. The germline CDR1 and CDR2 sequences are SGHTA and FQGNSA. The CDR3 extends over 14 amino acids. Here the CDR3 DNA reads TGTGCCAGCAGCTCCCTCCCAGGGGACACTGAAGCTTTCTTT. This gives the protein CASSSLPGDTEAFF.

Regarding this clonotype: Its ends do not fully match the called genes, so a read error is possible. The genes are TRBV11-2 and TRBJ1-1; D unresolved. The CDR3 has 13 amino acids. The V gene's germline CDR1 is SGHAT and CDR2 FQNNGV. CDR3 nucleotides: TGCGCCAGCAGCTTGGCGGCGGGCCCTGAAGCTTTCTTT. Protein: CASSLAAGPEAFF.

There are a few counts of this clonotype. A much larger clone differs by one base, so this may be a read error. This rearrangement joins TRBV28 to TRBJ2-1, with TRBD2 matching 7 bases. CDR3 size: 12 residues. Looked up from germline, CDR1 is MDHEN and CDR2 is SYDVKM. CDR3 bases: TGTGCCAGCAGCCTCCCGGGAGGTGAGCAGTCCTTC. Protein: CASSLPGGEQSF.

This clonotype occurred a few times. The J gene is TRBJ2-1, the V gene TRBV5-4; the D gene could be TRBD1 or TRBD2 (5 bases each). CDR3 length equals 17 residues. With 4 bases removed from V and 7 bases from J, the gap between germline ends came to 24 bases. Germline CDR1 SGHNT, CDR2 YYREEE (reference sequence). The CDR3 reads CASSADRGWVVGNEQFF. In DNA, the CDR3 is TGTGCCAGCAGCGCCGACAGAGGGTGGGTAGTGGGTAATGAGCAGTTCTTC.

The table lists this clonotype with a few counts. The genes are TRBV6-1 and TRBJ1-2, with D perhaps matching TRBD1 (5 bases). From germline, CDR1 is MNHNS and CDR2 SASEGT. V was trimmed by 5 bases and J by 8 bases, leaving 9 bases between them. This CDR3 contains 11 residues. CDR3 protein: CASSPGRGYTF. The CDR3 bases are TGTGCCAGCAGTCCAGGGAGAGGCTACACCTTC.